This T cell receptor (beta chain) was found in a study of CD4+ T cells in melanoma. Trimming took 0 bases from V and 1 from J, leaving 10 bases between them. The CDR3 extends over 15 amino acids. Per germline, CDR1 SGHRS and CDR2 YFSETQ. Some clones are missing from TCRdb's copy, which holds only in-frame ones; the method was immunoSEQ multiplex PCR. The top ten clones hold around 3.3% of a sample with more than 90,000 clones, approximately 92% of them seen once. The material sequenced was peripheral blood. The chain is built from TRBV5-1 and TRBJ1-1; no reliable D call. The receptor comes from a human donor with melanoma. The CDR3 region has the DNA TGCGCCAGCAGCTTGGCTGGGCGTCCGAACACTGAAGCTTTCTTT. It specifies CASSLAGRPNTEAFF.